This T cell receptor beta chain was identified in a study of blood T cells in healthy people across ages. Next came a second PCR, run for 7 to 11 cycles, which used a sample-barcoded 5' primer along with a J-beta primer mix. In TCRdb, the 5' RACE reads were re-called with MiXCR into one record per CDR3 protein. Of about 840,000 distinct CDR3 sequences listed, about 28% are singletons. Worth noting for this clonotype: Its antigen is unidentified.

Trimming pared 2 bases from V and 8 bases from J, leaving 10 bases between. The V gene's germline CDR1 is LGHNT and CDR2 FRNRAP. CDR3 length: 13 amino acids. Findings and limits, study-wide: Using unsorted PBMCs precluded a conclusive naive versus antigen-experienced comparison.

This sample also appeared in a second study, on T cells of mothers and their children. From that paper: A few healthy Caucasian mothers and their six children donated. Every mother produced more than 8 million TCR beta CDR3 reads, whereas every child provided approximately 3 million. It was related mother-child pairs that showed slightly higher overlap than unrelated pairs, without reaching significance.

V gene TRBV12-5 combines with J gene TRBJ2-1; D gene ambiguous. The sequence was obtained from a woman aged 40 to 49 in good health. The material sequenced was blood. The CDR3 bases are TGTGCTAGTGGTTTGTCGGGTGTGGATGAGCAGTTCTTC. Encoded protein: CASGLSGVDEQFF.